These T cell receptor beta chains were read from a single sample in a study of CD8 T cells in ankylosing spondylitis. TCRdb used MiXCR to reprocess the 5' RACE reads, holding one entry per CDR3 protein. The table shows about 840,000 distinct CDR3 sequences, with 10% to 15% occurring only once. The sample consisted of blood, either unsorted or a sorted T cell fraction (not recorded which). The receptor source for this set is a male donor with ankylosing spondylitis. Both conserved end residues are part of each CDR3. Each record gives: V gene, J gene, CDR3 protein.

TRBV5-1	TRBJ1-6	CASSSDSLNSPLHF
TRBV6-1	TRBJ2-7	CASSRDSRSYEQYF
TRBV9	TRBJ2-3	CASSVTGPGSPLRGGLIDTQYF
TRBV20-1	TRBJ2-5	CSAAGTGLKETQYF
TRBV5-6	TRBJ2-5	CASSSYRGRGETQYF
TRBV27	TRBJ1-2	CASSKYGTEANYGYTF
TRBV5-1	TRBJ2-3	CASSLVQPSTDTQYF
TRBV7-9	TRBJ1-2	CASSGGAGYGYTF
TRBV20-1	TRBJ2-1	CSAQPWGPYNEQFF
TRBV19	TRBJ1-4	CASSKGASTNEKLFF
TRBV29-1	TRBJ2-2	CSGEGQTGELFF
TRBV6-2/TRBV6-3	TRBJ1-6	CASSLYRGPGNSPLHF
TRBV12-3/TRBV12-4	TRBJ2-7	CASSLANHEQYF
TRBV7-9	TRBJ1-5	CASSHTGVNQPQHF
TRBV11-1	TRBJ1-1	CASSPPRRTGGAGFTEAFF
TRBV4-3	TRBJ2-1	CASSQGRSSYTNEQFF
TRBV12-3/TRBV12-4	TRBJ2-1	CATRGENNEQFF
TRBV5-1	TRBJ2-5	CASSGLATETQYF
TRBV7-9	TRBJ1-2	CASSPSLQGVTGYTF
TRBV6-2/TRBV6-3	TRBJ2-7	CASSPPLREGITYEQYF
TRBV27	TRBJ2-7	CASSLSRQVSYEQYF
TRBV6-1	TRBJ2-1	CASRGRNYNEQFF
TRBV4-2	TRBJ2-2	CASSQDTRDFGQGHTGELFF
TRBV20-1	TRBJ2-3	CSARGTGRGDTQYF
TRBV7-3	TRBJ2-1	CASSFTGYEQFF
TRBV10-3	TRBJ1-1	CAIRQGPMNTEAFF
TRBV5-1	TRBJ2-1	CASAKRTGGDNEQFF
TRBV20-1	TRBJ2-4	CSARDRLAGVGNIQYF
TRBV24-1	TRBJ2-1	CATSDKGQGAYNEQFF
TRBV4-2	TRBJ1-2	CASSQEPGVNYGYTF
TRBV28	TRBJ2-5	CASSHPIQETQYF
TRBV28	TRBJ2-6	CASTFIGGAGANVLTF
TRBV5-1	TRBJ2-7	CASGRTGGYEQYF
TRBV20-1	TRBJ2-7	CSAGWPGIYEQYF
TRBV20-1	TRBJ2-7	CSARVILAGGPRHEQYF
TRBV4-1	TRBJ1-3	CASSQARLSSGNTIYF
TRBV9	TRBJ1-2	CASSPTAGTYGYTF
TRBV10-3	TRBJ2-7	CAISSRDSLRHEQYF
TRBV5-5	TRBJ2-1	CASSPRSQGAYNEQFF
TRBV5-1	TRBJ1-1	CASSPGGLVGPQFEAFF
TRBV20-1	TRBJ2-1	CSSRLAGEADEQFF
TRBV20-1	TRBJ2-3	CSASGSSGTDTQYF
TRBV20-1	TRBJ2-7	CSAQTSGPTSYEQYF
TRBV7-9	TRBJ2-3	CASSVTGSGDTQYF
TRBV11-1	TRBJ1-2	CASSSVTGNYGYTF
TRBV5-1	TRBJ2-3	CASWTAISTDTQYF
TRBV15	TRBJ2-7	CATSRRTGLEQYF